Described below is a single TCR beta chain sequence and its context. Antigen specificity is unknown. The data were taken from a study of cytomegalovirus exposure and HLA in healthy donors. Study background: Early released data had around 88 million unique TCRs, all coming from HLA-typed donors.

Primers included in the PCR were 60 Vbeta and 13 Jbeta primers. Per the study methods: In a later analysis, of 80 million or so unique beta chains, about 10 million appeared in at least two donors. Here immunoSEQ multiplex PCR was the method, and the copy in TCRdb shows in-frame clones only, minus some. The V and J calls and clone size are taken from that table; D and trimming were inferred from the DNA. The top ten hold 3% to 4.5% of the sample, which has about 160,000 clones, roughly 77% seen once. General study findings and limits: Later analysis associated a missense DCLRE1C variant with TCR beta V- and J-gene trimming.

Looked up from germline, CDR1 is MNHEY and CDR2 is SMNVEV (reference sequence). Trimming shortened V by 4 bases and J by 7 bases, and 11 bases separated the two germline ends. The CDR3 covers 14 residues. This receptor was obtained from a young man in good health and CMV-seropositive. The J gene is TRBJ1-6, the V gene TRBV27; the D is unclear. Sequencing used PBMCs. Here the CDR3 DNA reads TGTGCCAGCAGTTCGACACCGGGGAATTCACCCCTCCACTTT. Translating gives CASSSTPGNSPLHF.